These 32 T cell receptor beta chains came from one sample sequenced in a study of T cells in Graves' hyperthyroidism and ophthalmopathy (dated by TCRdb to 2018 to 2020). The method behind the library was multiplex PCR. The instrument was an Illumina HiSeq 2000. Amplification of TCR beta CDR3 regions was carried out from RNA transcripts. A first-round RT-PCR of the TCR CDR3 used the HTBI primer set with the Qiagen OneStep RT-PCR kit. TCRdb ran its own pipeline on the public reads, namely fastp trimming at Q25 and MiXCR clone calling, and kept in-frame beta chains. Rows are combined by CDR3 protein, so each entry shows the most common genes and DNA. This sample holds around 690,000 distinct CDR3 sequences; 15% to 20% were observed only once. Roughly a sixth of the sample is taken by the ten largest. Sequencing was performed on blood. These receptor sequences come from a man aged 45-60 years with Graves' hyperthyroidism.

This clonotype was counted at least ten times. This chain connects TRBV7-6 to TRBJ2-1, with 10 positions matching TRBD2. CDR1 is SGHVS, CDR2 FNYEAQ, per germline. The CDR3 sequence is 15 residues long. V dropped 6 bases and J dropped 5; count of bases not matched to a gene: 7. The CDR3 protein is CASRPLAGAHNEQFF. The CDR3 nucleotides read TGTGCCAGCAGGCCCCTAGCGGGAGCGCACAATGAGCAGTTCTTC.

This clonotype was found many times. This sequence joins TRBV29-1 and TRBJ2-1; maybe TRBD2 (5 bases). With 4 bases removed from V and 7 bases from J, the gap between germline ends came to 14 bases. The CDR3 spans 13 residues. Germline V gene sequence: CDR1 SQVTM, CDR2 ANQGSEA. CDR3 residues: CSVAPGPGNEQFF. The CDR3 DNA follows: TGCAGCGTTGCGCCCGGGCCGGGGAATGAGCAGTTCTTC.

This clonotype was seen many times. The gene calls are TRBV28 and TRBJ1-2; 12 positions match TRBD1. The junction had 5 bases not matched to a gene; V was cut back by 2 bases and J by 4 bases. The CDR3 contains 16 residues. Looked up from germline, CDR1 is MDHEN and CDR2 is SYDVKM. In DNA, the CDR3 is TGTGCCAGCAGTTTAGGGGACAGGGGGCCGGGCTATGGCTACACCTTC. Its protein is CASSLGDRGPGYGYTF.

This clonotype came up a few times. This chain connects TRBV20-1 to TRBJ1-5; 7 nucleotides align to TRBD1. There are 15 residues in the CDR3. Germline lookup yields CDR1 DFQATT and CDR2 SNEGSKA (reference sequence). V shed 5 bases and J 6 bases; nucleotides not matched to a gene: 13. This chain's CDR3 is CSAAPTGEDGQPQHF. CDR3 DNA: TGCAGTGCTGCCCCAACAGGGGAAGATGGTCAGCCCCAGCATTTT.

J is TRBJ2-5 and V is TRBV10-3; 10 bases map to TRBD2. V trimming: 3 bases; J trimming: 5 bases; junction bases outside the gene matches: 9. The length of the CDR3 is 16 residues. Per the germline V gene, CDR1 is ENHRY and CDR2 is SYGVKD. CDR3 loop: CAISEIKREGLETQYF. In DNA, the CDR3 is TGTGCCATCAGTGAAATAAAGCGGGAGGGCCTGGAGACCCAGTACTTC.

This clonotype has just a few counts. The CDR3 reads CASSFNLGTGGTDTQYF. The CDR3 DNA reads TGTGCCAGCAGTTTCAATTTAGGGACAGGGGGTACAGATACGCAGTATTTT. The chain is built from TRBV27 and TRBJ2-3; TRBD1 agrees at 11 bases. Germline CDR1 is MNHEY and CDR2 is SMNVEV (reference sequence). This CDR3 comprises 17 residues. J gave up 3 bases and V 3 bases, and 8 bases lay outside the gene matches.

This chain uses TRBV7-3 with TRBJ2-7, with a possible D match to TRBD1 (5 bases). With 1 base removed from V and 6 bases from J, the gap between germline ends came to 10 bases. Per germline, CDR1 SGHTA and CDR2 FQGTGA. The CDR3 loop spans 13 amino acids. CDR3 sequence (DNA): TGTGCCAGCAGCTTAATGACAGATGGCGAGCAGTACTTC. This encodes CASSLMTDGEQYF. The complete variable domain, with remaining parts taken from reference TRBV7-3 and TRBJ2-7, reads GAGVSQTPSNKVTEKGKYVELRCDPISGHTALYWYRQSLGQGPEFLIYFQGTGAADDSGLPNDRFFAVRPEGSVSTLKIQRTERGDSAVYLCASSLMTDGEQYFGPGTRLTVT.

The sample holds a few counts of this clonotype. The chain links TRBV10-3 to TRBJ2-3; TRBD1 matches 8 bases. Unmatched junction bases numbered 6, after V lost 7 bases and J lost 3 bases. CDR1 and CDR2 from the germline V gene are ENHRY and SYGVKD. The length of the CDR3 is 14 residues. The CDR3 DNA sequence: TGTGCCATCACAAGACAGGGGTTGACAGATACGCAGTATTTT. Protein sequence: CAITRQGLTDTQYF.

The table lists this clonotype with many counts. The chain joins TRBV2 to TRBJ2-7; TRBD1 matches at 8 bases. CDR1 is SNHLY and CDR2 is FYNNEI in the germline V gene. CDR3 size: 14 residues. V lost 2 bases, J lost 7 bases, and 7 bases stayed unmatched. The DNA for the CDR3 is TGTGCCAGCAGTGAAAGGACAGGGCAGGGTGAGCAGTACTTC. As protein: CASSERTGQGEQYF.

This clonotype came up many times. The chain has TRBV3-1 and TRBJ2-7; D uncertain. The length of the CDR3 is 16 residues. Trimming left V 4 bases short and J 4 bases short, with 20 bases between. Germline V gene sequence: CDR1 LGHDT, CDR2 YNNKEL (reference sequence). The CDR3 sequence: CASSRTFTSATYEQYF. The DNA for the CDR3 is TGTGCCAGCAGCCGAACCTTTACCAGTGCAACTTACGAGCAGTACTTC.

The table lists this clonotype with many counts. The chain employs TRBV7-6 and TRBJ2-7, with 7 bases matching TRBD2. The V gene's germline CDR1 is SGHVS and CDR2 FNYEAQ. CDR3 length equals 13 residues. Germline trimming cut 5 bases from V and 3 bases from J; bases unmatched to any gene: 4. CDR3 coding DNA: TGTGCCAGCAGCCAGACTAGCAGCTACGAGCAGTACTTC. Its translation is CASSQTSSYEQYF.

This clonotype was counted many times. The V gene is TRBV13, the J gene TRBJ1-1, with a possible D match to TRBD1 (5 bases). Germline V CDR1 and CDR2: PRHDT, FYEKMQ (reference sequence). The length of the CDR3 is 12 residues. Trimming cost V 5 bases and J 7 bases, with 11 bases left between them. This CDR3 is CASSPDSLEAFF. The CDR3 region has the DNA TGTGCCAGCAGCCCCGACAGCCTTGAAGCTTTCTTT.

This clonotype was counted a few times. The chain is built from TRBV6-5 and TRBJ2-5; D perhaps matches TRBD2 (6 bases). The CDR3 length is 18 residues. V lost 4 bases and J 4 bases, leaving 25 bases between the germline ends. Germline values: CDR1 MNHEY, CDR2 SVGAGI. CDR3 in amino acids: CASSCRVAERCFGETQYF. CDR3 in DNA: TGTGCCAGCAGTTGCCGGGTAGCGGAGAGATGTTTTGGAGAGACCCAGTACTTC.

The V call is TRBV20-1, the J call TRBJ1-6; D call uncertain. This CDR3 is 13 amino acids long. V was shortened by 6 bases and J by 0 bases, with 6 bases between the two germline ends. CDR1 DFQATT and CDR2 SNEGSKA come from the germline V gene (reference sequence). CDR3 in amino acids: CSAESSYNSPLHF. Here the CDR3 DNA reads TGCAGTGCGGAGAGCTCCTATAATTCACCCCTCCACTTT.

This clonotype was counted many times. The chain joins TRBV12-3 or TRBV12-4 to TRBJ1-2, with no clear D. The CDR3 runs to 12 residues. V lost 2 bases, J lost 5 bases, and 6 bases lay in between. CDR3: CASSLWLYGYTF. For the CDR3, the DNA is TGTGCCAGCAGTTTATGGCTGTATGGCTACACCTTC.

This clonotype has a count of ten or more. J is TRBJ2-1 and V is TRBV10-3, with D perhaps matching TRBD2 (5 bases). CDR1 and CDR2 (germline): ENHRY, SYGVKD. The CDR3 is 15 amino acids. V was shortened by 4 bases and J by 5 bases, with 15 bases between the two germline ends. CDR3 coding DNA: TGTGCCATCAGTGCCGACGAGGGCTGGAACAATGAGCAGTTCTTC. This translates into CAISADEGWNNEQFF.

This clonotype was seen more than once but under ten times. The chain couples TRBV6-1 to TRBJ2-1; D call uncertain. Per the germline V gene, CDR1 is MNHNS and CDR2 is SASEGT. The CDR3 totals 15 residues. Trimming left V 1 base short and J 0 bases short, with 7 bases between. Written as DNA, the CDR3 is TGTGCCAGCAGTGAAGAACCCTTCTCCTACAATGAGCAGTTCTTC. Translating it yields CASSEEPFSYNEQFF.

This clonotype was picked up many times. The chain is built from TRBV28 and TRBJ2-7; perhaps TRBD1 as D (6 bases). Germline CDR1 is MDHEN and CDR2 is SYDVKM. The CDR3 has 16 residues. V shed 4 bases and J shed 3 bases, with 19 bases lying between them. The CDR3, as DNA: TGTGCCAGCAGTTCCACGGACAGCGCCTTCGACTACGAGCAGTACTTC. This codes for CASSSTDSAFDYEQYF.

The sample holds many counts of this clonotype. In DNA, the CDR3 is TGTGCCAGCAGTGGACAGGGATCAAGCTCCTACAATGAGCAGTTCTTC. This encodes CASSGQGSSSYNEQFF. The V and J genes are TRBV12-3 or TRBV12-4 and TRBJ2-1, with 8 bases that match TRBD1. The length of the CDR3 is 16 residues. The trim removed 5 bases at V and 0 bases at J, leaving 6 bases unmatched.

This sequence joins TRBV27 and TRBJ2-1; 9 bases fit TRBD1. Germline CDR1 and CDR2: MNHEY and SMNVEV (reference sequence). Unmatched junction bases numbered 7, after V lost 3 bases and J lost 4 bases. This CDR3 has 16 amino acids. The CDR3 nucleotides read TGTGCCAGCAGTTTCTCCGGGACAGGGCCATACAATGAGCAGTTCTTC. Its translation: CASSFSGTGPYNEQFF.

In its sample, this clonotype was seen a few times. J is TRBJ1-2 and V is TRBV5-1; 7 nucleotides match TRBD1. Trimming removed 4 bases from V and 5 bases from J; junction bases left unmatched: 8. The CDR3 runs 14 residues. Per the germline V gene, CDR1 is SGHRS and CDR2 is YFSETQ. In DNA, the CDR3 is TGCGCCAGCAGCCCCCAGGGGGAAGGATATGGCTACACCTTC. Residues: CASSPQGEGYGYTF. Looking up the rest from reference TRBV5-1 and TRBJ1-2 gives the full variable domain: KAGVTQTPRYLIKTRGQQVTLSCSPISGHRSVSWYQQTPGQGLQFLFEYFSETQRNKGNFPGRFSGRQFSNSRSEMNVSTLELGDSALYLCASSPQGEGYGYTFGSGTRLTVV.

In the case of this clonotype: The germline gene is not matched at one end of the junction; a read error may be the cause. The CDR3 loop is CASSPARQALLLGANVLAF. CDR3 in DNA: TGTGCCAGCAGCCCAGCTAGACAGGCTCTCTTGTTGGGGGCCAACGTCCTGGCTTTC. The V call is TRBV7-8, the J call TRBJ2-6, with D perhaps matching TRBD1 (6 bases). Germline-derived CDR1 and CDR2 are SGHVS and FQNEAQ. CDR3 length equals 19 residues.

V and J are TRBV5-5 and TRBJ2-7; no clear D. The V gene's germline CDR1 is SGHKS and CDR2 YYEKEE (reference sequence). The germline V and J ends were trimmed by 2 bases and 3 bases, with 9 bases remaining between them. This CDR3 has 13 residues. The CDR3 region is CASSLATIYEQYF. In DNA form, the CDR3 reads TGTGCCAGCAGCTTAGCCACTATCTACGAGCAGTACTTC.

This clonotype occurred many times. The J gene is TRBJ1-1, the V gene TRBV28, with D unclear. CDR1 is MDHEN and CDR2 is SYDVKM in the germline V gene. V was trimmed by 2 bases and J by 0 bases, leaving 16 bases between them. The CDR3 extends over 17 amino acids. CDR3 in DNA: TGTGCCAGCAGTTTACGTGCATGGGCAGGAATGAACACTGAAGCTTTCTTT. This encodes CASSLRAWAGMNTEAFF.

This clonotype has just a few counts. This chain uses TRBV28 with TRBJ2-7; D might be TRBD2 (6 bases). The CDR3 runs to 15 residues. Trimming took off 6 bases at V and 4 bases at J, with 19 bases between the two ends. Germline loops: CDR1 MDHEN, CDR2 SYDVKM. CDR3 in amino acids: CASSPSWRGGYEQYF. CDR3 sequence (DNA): TGTGCCAGCAGCCCCTCATGGAGGGGTGGATACGAGCAGTACTTC.

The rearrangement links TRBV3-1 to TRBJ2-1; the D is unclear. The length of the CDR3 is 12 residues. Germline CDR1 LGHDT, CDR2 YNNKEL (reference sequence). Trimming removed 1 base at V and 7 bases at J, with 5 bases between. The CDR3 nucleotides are TGTGCCAGCAGCCAAGTTGCGAATGAGCAGTTCTTC. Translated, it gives CASSQVANEQFF.

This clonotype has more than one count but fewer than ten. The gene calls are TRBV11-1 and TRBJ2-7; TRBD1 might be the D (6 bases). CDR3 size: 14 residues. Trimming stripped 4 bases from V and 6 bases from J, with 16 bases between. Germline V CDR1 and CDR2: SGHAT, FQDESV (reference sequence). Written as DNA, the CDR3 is TGTGCCAGCAGCTGGGGGCAAGGTACCTGCGAGCAGTACTTC. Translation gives CASSWGQGTCEQYF.

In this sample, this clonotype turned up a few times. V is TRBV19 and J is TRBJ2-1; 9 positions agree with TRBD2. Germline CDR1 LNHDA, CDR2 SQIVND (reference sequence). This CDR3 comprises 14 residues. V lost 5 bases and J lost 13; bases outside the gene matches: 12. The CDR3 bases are TGTGCCAGTAGTCCCCAACCTAGCGGGGATCGACAGTTCTTC. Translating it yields CASSPQPSGDRQFF.

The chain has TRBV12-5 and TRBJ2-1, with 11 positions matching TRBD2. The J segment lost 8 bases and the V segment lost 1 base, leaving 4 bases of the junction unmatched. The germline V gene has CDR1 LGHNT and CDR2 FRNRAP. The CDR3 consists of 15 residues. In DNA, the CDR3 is TGTGCTAGTGGTTTGGGACTAGCGGGAATCGATGAGCAGTTCTTC. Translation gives CASGLGLAGIDEQFF.

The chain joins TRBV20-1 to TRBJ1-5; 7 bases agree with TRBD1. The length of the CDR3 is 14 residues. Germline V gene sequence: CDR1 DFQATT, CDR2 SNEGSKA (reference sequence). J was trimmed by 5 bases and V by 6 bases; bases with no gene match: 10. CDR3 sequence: CSAGGKGAYQPQHF. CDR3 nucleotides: TGCAGTGCCGGGGGAAAGGGGGCTTATCAGCCCCAGCATTTT.

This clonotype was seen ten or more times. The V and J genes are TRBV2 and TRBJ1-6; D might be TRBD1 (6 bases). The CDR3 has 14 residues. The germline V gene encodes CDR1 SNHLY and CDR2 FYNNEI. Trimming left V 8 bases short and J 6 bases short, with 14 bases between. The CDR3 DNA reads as TGTGCCAGCGCCGGAACAGGGCGTAATTCACCCCTCCACTTT. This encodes CASAGTGRNSPLHF.

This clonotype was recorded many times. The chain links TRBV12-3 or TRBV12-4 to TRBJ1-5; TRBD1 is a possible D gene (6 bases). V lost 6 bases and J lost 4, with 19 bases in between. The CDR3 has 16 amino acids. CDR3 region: CASRSGQIISNQPQHF. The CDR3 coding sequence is TGTGCCAGCAGATCTGGACAGATCATCTCGAATCAGCCCCAGCATTTT.